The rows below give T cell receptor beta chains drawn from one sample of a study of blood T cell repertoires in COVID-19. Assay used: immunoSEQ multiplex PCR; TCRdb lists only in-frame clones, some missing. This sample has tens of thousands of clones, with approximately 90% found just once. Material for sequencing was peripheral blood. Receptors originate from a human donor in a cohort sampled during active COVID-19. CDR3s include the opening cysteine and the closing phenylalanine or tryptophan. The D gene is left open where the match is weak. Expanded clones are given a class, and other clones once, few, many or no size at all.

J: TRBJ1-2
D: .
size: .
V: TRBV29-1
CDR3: CSVAGKNYGYTF
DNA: TGCAGCGTTGCGGGGAAGAACTATGGCTACACCTTC

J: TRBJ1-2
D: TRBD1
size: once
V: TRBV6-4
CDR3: CASVTRSGGVWCSYGYTF
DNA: TGTGCCAGCGTAACGCGGTCAGGGGGCGTGTGGTGTAGCTATGGCTACACCTTC

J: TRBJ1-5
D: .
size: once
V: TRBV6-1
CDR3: CASSERGSSNQPQHF
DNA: TGTGCCAGCAGTGAAAGGGGCAGTAGCAATCAGCCCCAGCATTTT

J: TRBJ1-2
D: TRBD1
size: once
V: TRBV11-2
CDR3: CASSPRTGDPYGYTF
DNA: TGTGCCAGCAGCCCCCGGACAGGCGACCCCTATGGCTACACCTTC

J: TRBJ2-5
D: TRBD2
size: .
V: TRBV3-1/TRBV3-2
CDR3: CASSQTGGPETQYF
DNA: TGTGCCAGCAGCCAGACGGGGGGGCCGGAGACCCAGTACTTC

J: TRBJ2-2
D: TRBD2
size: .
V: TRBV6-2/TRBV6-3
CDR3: CASSYQTFRGTSGRNTGELFF
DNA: TGTGCCAGCAGTTACCAAACGTTTAGAGGGACTAGCGGGAGGAACACCGGGGAGCTGTTTTTT

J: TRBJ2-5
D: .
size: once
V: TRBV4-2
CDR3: CASSQEAGGETQYF
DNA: TGTGCCAGCAGCCAAGAGGCGGGCGGGGAGACCCAGTACTTC

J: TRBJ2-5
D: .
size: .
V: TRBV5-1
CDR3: CASSLGRKGETQYF
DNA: TGCGCCAGCAGCTTGGGAAGGAAGGGGGAGACCCAGTACTTC

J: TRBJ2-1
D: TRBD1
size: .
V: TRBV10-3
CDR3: CAISELDRGSYNEQFF
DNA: TGTGCCATCAGTGAGCTGGACAGGGGATCCTACAATGAGCAGTTCTTC

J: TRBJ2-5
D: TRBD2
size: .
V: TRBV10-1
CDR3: CASSSAGSGGGETQYF
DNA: TGCGCCAGCAGTTCGGCGGGTAGCGGGGGAGGAGAGACCCAGTACTTC